This T cell receptor (beta chain) was sequenced during a study of blood T cell repertoires in COVID-19. Study-level background: Specimens from acute and convalescent COVID-19 originated in the United States, Italy and Spain. PBMCs, B-cell-depleted T cells, or T cells provided the cDNA or gDNA that made up the material.

The protocol was immunoSEQ multiplex PCR, while the TCRdb copy is restricted to in-frame clones and leaves out a portion. Of 250,000 to 350,000 clones listed, around nine tenths are singletons. CDR3 length: 14 residues. The germline V gene has CDR1 MNHEY and CDR2 SVGEGT. V gave up 5 bases and J gave up 1 base; unmatched junction bases: 4. Sequencing was done on a sample of peripheral blood. The chain has TRBV6-2 or TRBV6-3 and TRBJ1-1, with 7 bases fitting TRBD1. The TCR was taken from a woman aged 55-70 years with acute or convalescent COVID-19. CDR3 sequence: CASSTGAGNTEAFF. Here the CDR3 DNA reads TGTGCCAGCAGTACAGGGGCCGGGAACACTGAAGCTTTCTTT.